This T cell receptor beta chain was sequenced in a study of Ad26.COV2.S vaccination and SARS-CoV-2 variants. The study, taken as a whole, reports: For non-spike TCRs, breadth in vaccine recipients resembled that in placebo recipients.

Germline CDR1 reads SSHAT; CDR2 reads FNYEAQ (reference sequence). The CDR3 extends over 17 amino acids. Method: immunoSEQ multiplex PCR; TCRdb's copy keeps in-frame clones and lacks some. The sample lists roughly 700,000 clones, 70% to 90% occurring once. Stated treatment: 15 to 20 received Ad26.COV2.S at low or high dose, single or two shots; five or six received placebo; per-sample allocation not given. The samples were gathered on day 63 after the first injection of vaccine or placebo. As to this clone: Its antigen is undetermined. The junction does not match germline at one end; this may be a read error.

The TCR was taken from a person between 18 and 65 years old who received the Ad26.COV2.S COVID-19 vaccine or a placebo. V gene TRBV7-7 combines with J gene TRBJ2-7; 10 nucleotides match TRBD2. The specimen was peripheral blood, collected in a trial of Ad26.COV2.S vaccine versus placebo. Here the CDR3 reads CASSPSPAAGGPGEQYF. The CDR3 nucleotides read TGTGCTAGCAGCCCATCCCCGGCAGCGGGAGGGCCGGGGGAGCAGTACTTC.